Listed below are T cell receptor beta chains from one sample, sequenced in a study of blood T cell repertoires in COVID-19. The assay was immunoSEQ multiplex PCR, and TCRdb's table has in-frame clones only and misses some. Here the sample spans roughly 250,000 clones, around 86% being singletons. The sequenced material came from peripheral blood. Source of these receptors: a woman in her fifties or sixties with active or convalescent COVID-19. Both conserved end residues are part of each CDR3. Some rows have no size entry. The others give once, few or many, or a class for an expanded clone.

CDR3 protein | clone size | V gene
CASSYWPTEAFF | NA | TRBV6-2/TRBV6-3
CASSQVAMALVEQFF | NA | TRBV4-3
CATSRDEVQPQHF | few | TRBV15
CASSRTGGSYYEQYF | few | TRBV2
CASSVSDGGYEQYF | NA | TRBV9
CASSVGGTSRDTQYF | once | TRBV9
CASSTQGQGAYGYTF | NA | TRBV19
CASSPGAGASGGSRDTQYF | NA | TRBV7-2
CASSRQRWAVSGGSNTGELFF | NA | TRBV19
CAISERQPYEQYF | once | TRBV10-3
CASSPPRGGTGELFF | NA | TRBV2
CASSLQGSTDTQYF | NA | TRBV19
CASSFLADSNTGELFF | NA | TRBV11-2
CASSASPGLAGESYEQYF | NA | TRBV6-2/TRBV6-3
CASSIRTGGEYEQYF | NA | TRBV11-3
CASSQVRLAGNEQFF | NA | TRBV3-1/TRBV3-2
CASRSTANQPQHF | NA | TRBV27
CASSEATGGVETQYF | few | TRBV2
CASSSPYRDRAGETQYF | NA | TRBV7-6
CARSSGIKNDGTGYQETQYF | NA | TRBV5-3
CASSRGATSGTDTQYF | NA | TRBV3-1/TRBV3-2
CASRRTGRRETQYF | NA | TRBV6-5
CASSYEGLAGTDTQYF | NA | TRBV6-5
CASSQRAGANEKLFF | NA | TRBV7-2
CASSLDRDWAKLFF | NA | TRBV7-2
CAISPTANTGELFF | NA | TRBV10-3
CASSDQSTGQFNEKLFF | once | TRBV3-1/TRBV3-2
CASSLELAGVSEQFF | NA | TRBV5-1
CASSSTGLASNAKNIQYF | NA | TRBV13
CASSLAGQDAYEQYF | NA | TRBV5-5
CASSQEFGFGAEAFF | NA | TRBV4-3
CASSSRQGGTYEQYF | NA | TRBV7-2
CSVVATAGTEAFF | NA | TRBV29-1
CSVGTGSYEQYF | NA | TRBV29-1
CASSVTGGGASNTGELFF | few | TRBV9
CASRGGANNEQFF | large | TRBV19
CASSQQGSGGLADTQYF | NA | TRBV7-3
CASSQDSSGGALETQYF | once | TRBV3-1/TRBV3-2
CSVEDLGGGQEDYGYTF | NA | TRBV29-1
CASSQVGYSTDTQYF | NA | TRBV4-1